This T cell receptor beta chain was retrieved from a study of cytomegalovirus exposure and HLA in healthy donors. The study ran its PCR with 60 Vbeta and 13 Jbeta primers. Profiled with immunoSEQ multiplex PCR; TCRdb holds only in-frame clones, not every one. The profile shows 150,000 or so clones, around 74% of them singletons. CDR1 is MNHNY, CDR2 SVGAGI, per germline (reference sequence). This CDR3 comprises 14 residues. Trimming pared 2 bases from V and 2 bases from J, leaving 10 bases between. This sequence originates from a female donor in good health and CMV-seronegative. The J gene is TRBJ2-7, the V gene TRBV6-6; D not resolved. Source material: PBMCs. The CDR3 here is CASSYLGSTYEQYF. CDR3 in DNA: TGTGCCAGCAGTTACCTGGGCTCGACCTACGAGCAGTACTTC.